These 16 T cell receptor beta chains were all obtained from the same sample, sequenced in a study of blood T cell repertoires in COVID-19 (dated by TCRdb to 2019 to 2021). Receptors were amplified or captured by the immunoSEQ multiplex PCR assay. As stored in TCRdb, this immuneACCESS dataset retains in-frame rearrangements with V and J assigned. A fraction of the clones does not appear; measured against another copy, unresolved V genes explain less than half of the discrepancy, and the remainder lacks a known reason. Present in this sample are fewer than 300,000 clones, 65% to 90% of which were seen just once. The ten largest clones take up approximately 5% of the sample. Sequencing used peripheral blood. The receptors stem from a man aged 45-65 years with active or convalescent COVID-19.

The chain is built from TRBV6-4 and TRBJ1-1; no definite D call. V dropped 3 bases and J dropped 1 base, with 9 bases sitting between them. The CDR3 sequence is 14 residues long. Germline loops: CDR1 MRHNA, CDR2 SNTAGT. CDR3 coding DNA: TGTGCCAGCAGTGAAGACGGGGAGAACACTGAAGCTTTCTTT. Encoded protein: CASSEDGENTEAFF.

The rearrangement uses TRBV9 and TRBJ2-2; 7 bases match TRBD1. In germline, CDR1 is SGDLS, CDR2 YYNGEE. CDR3 size: 15 residues. V was clipped by 4 bases and J by 4 bases; unmatched bases: 7. CDR3 in amino acids: CASSTSGTVTGELFF. CDR3 coding DNA: TGTGCCAGCAGCACTAGTGGGACAGTCACCGGGGAGCTGTTTTTT.

The genes are TRBV4-2 and TRBJ1-2; the match to TRBD1 covers 10 bases. The CDR3 is 16 residues long. The V segment lost 0 bases and the J segment 4 bases; nucleotides outside the gene matches: 5. From germline, CDR1 is LGHNA and CDR2 YNFKEQ. The CDR3 DNA sequence: TGTGCCAGCAGCCAAGAGGGGGGACAGGGGCTCTATGGCTACACCTTC. The encoded protein is CASSQEGGQGLYGYTF.

J is TRBJ2-2 and V is TRBV2, with D maybe TRBD1 (5 bases). CDR1 and CDR2 (germline): SNHLY, FYNNEI. This CDR3 is built from 13 residues. Trimming removed 4 bases from V and 6 bases from J, with 9 bases in between. The CDR3 DNA is TGTGCCAGCAGTGGACAGCTCCCCGGGGAGCTGTTTTTT. Encoded protein: CASSGQLPGELFF.

The count of this clone is one. This chain joins TRBV5-5 and TRBJ2-7; possible D gene TRBD1, 5 bases. The CDR3 length is 13 residues. V dropped 4 bases and J dropped 6 bases, with 14 bases sitting between them. Germline lookup yields CDR1 SGHKS and CDR2 YYEKEE (reference sequence). The CDR3 DNA sequence: TGTGCCAGCAGCGGAAACAGGTTCAGCGAGCAGTACTTC. Translation: CASSGNRFSEQYF.

This clone was seen a single time. This chain joins TRBV3-1 (or the pseudogene TRBV3-2) and TRBJ2-3, with 10 bases that match TRBD1. Germline-derived CDR1 and CDR2 are LGHDT and YNNKEL (reference sequence). The CDR3 totals 17 residues. The ends lost 1 base at V and 2 bases at J; junction bases unmatched: 6. CDR3 nucleotides: TGTGCCAGCAGCCAAGGTCCCGGGACAGGGGCCACAGATACGCAGTATTTT. Protein product: CASSQGPGTGATDTQYF.

CDR3: CASSPASYEQYF. The CDR3 bases are TGTGCCAGCAGCCCCGCTAGCTACGAGCAGTACTTC. V and J are TRBV7-9 and TRBJ2-7, with D hard to call. The germline V gene has CDR1 SEHNR and CDR2 FQNEAQ (reference sequence). Trimming removed 5 bases at V and 3 bases at J, with 8 bases between. The CDR3 contains 12 residues. Full variable domain (remainder filled in from reference TRBV7-9 and TRBJ2-7): DTGVSQNPRHKITKRGQNVTFRCDPISEHNRLYWYRQTLGQGPEFLTYFQNEAQLEKSRLLSDRFSAERPKGSFSTLEIQRTEQGDSAMYLCASSPASYEQYFGPGTRLTVT.

The rearrangement links TRBV21-1 to TRBJ2-1; the D call of TRBD2 is as the table states it, not checked on the DNA. TRBV21-1 constitutes a pseudogene. The CDR3 spans 18 residues. This chain's CDR3 is CASSKVDPGGSNRNEQFF. The CDR3 bases are TGTGCCAGCAGCAAAGTCGACCCGGGCGGGAGTAACAGAAATGAGCAGTTCTTC.

The gene calls are TRBV28 and TRBJ1-4; D ambiguous. CDR1 and CDR2 (germline): MDHEN, SYDVKM. Trimming shortened V by 6 bases and J by 3 bases, and 5 bases separated the two germline ends. The length of the CDR3 is 12 residues. The CDR3 sequence: CASSFANEKLFF. The CDR3 DNA reads as TGTGCCAGCAGCTTCGCTAATGAAAAACTGTTTTTT.

CDR3 loop: CASTFESTGELFF. The DNA of the CDR3 is TGTGCCAGCACTTTCGAGAGTACCGGGGAGCTGTTTTTT. V usage is TRBV28 and J usage is TRBJ2-2; unclear D gene. Trimming removed 7 bases at V and 5 bases at J, with 11 bases between. Germline lookup yields CDR1 MDHEN and CDR2 SYDVKM. This CDR3 has 13 residues.

A few counts support this clone. V is TRBV3-1 (or the pseudogene TRBV3-2) and J is TRBJ2-5; 9 nucleotides align to TRBD2. Germline lookup yields CDR1 LGHDT and CDR2 YNNKEL (reference sequence). This CDR3 spans 16 amino acids. The J segment lost 1 base and the V segment lost 4 bases, leaving 7 bases of the junction unmatched. This chain's CDR3 is CASSLAGETPQETQYF. CDR3 DNA: TGTGCCAGCAGCCTAGCGGGAGAGACGCCCCAAGAGACCCAGTACTTC.

This clone has just one count. The rearrangement links TRBV12-3 or TRBV12-4 to TRBJ1-1; the D is unclear. This CDR3 is 13 amino acids long. Between the trimmed V and J ends, which lost 0 bases and 6 bases, there was a span of 8 bases. CDR3 residues: CASSLALNPEAFF. CDR3 nucleotides: TGTGCCAGCAGTTTAGCCCTAAACCCTGAAGCTTTCTTT.

The rearrangement uses TRBV4-2 and TRBJ2-7, with D possibly being TRBD1 (5 bases). V was pared by 0 bases and J by 3 bases, with 15 bases between. CDR3 length: 16 residues. Germline V CDR1 and CDR2: LGHNA, YNFKEQ. In nucleotides, the CDR3 is TGTGCCAGCAGCCAAGATCTCAGGGTAAGGAACTACGAGCAGTACTTC. It codes for CASSQDLRVRNYEQYF.

The chain carries TRBV7-2 and TRBJ2-2; TRBD1 matches at 8 bases. There are 17 residues in the CDR3. Germline V lookup: CDR1 SGHTA, CDR2 FQGNSA. Germline trimming cut 3 bases from V and 5 bases from J; bases unmatched to any gene: 11. CDR3: CASSFGGQGRYTGELFF. The CDR3 DNA reads as TGTGCCAGCAGCTTCGGCGGACAGGGAAGGTATACCGGGGAGCTGTTTTTT.

This clone was found once. The chain is built from TRBV28 and TRBJ2-7, with TRBD2 matching 13 bases. The CDR3 has 17 amino acids. The trim removed 4 bases at V and 4 bases at J, leaving 10 bases unmatched. CDR1 and CDR2 (germline): MDHEN, SYDVKM. CDR3 region: CASSSKPGLAGLYEQYF. In DNA, the CDR3 is TGTGCCAGCAGTTCGAAACCGGGACTAGCGGGACTATACGAGCAGTACTTC.

The chain carries TRBV6-5 and TRBJ1-2; D uncertain. V was shortened by 0 bases and J by 6 bases, with 8 bases between the two germline ends. The germline CDR1 and CDR2 sequences are MNHEY and SVGAGI. The CDR3 loop spans 13 amino acids. The chain's CDR3 is CASSYSNGNGYTF. CDR3 bases: TGTGCCAGCAGTTACTCGAACGGTAATGGCTACACCTTC.